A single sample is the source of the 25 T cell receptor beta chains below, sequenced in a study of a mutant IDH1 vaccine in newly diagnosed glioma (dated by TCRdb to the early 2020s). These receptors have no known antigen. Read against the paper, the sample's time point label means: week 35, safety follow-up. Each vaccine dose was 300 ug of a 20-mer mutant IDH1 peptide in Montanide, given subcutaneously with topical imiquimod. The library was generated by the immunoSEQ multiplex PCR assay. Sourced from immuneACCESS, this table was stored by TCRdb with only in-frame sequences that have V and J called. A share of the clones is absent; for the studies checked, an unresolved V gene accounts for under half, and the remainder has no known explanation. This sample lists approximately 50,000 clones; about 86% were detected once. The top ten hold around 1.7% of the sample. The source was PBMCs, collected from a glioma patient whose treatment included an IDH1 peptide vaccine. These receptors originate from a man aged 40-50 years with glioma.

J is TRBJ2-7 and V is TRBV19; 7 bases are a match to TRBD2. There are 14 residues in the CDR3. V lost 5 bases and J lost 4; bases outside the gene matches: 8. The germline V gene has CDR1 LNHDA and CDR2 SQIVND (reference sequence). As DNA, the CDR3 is TGTGCCAGTAGTGAGAGAAAGGGAGGGTACGAGCAGTACTTC. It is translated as CASSERKGGYEQYF.

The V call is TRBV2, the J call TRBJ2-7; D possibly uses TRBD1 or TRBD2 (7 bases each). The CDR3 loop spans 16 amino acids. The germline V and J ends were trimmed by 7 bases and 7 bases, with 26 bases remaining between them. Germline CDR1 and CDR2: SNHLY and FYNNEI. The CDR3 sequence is CASIDPGEGQSEEQYF. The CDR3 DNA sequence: TGTGCCAGCATCGACCCGGGGGAGGGACAGTCTGAGGAGCAGTACTTC.

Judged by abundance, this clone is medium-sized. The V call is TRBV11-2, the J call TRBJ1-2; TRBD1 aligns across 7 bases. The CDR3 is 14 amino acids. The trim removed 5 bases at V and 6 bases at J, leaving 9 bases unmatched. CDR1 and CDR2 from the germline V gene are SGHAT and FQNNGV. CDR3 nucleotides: TGTGCCAGCAGCCGAATCCGGGACAGAGATGGCTACACCTTC. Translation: CASSRIRDRDGYTF.

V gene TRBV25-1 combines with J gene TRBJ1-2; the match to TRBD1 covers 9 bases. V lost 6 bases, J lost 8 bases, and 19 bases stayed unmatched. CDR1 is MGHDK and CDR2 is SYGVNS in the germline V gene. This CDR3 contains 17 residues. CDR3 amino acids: CASRPGTGSIFGTGYTF. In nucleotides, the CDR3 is TGTGCCAGCAGACCCGGGACAGGGAGTATTTTTGGTACGGGCTACACCTTC.

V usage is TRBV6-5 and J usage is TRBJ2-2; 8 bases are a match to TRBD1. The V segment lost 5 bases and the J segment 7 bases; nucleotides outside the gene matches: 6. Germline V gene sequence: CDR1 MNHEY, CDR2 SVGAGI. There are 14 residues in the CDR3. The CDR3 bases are TGTGCCAGCAGTCCCAGGGGGCCTAACGGGGAGCTGTTTTTT. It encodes CASSPRGPNGELFF.

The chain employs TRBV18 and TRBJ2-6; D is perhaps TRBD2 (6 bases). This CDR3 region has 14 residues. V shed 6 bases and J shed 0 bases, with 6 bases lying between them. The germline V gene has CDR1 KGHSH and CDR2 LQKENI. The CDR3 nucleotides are TGTGCCAGCTCGCGGGACTCTGGGGCCAACGTCCTGACTTTC. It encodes CASSRDSGANVLTF.

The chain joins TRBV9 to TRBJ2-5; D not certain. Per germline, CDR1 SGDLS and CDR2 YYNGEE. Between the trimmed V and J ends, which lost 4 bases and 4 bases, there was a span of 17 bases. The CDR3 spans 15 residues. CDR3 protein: CASSSREGSAETQYF. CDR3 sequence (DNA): TGTGCCAGCAGCAGTCGTGAAGGATCGGCAGAGACCCAGTACTTC. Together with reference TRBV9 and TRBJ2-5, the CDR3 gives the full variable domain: DSGVTQTPKHLITATGQRVTLRCSPRSGDLSVYWYQQSLDQGLQFLIQYYNGEERAKGNILERFSAQQFPDLHSELNLSSLELGDSALYFCASSSREGSAETQYFGPGTRLLVL.

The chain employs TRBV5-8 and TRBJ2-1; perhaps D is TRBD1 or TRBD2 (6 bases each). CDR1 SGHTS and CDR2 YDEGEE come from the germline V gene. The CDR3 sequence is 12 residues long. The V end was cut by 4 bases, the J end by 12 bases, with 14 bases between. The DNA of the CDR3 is TGTGCCAGCAGCCCAGTCGGGGGCAGGCAGTTCTTC. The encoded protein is CASSPVGGRQFF.

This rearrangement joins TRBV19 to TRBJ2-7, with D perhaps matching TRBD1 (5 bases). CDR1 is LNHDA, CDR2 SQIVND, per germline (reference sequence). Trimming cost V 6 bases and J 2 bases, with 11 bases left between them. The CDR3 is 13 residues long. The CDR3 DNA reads TGTGCCAGTAGCTATGACAGCCCCTACGAGCAGTACTTC. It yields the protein CASSYDSPYEQYF.

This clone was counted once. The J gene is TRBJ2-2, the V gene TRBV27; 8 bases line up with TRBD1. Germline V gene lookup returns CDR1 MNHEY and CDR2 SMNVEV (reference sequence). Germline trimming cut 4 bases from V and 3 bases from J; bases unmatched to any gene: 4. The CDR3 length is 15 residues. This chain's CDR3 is CASSSTGGHTGELFF. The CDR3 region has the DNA TGTGCCAGCAGTTCCACAGGGGGTCACACCGGGGAGCTGTTTTTT.

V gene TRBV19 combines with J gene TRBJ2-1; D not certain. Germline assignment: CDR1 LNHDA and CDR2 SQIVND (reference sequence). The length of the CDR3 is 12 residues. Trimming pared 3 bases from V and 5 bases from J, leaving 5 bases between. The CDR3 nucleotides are TGTGCCAGTAGTATCAGAAACAATGAGCAGTTCTTC. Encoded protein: CASSIRNNEQFF.

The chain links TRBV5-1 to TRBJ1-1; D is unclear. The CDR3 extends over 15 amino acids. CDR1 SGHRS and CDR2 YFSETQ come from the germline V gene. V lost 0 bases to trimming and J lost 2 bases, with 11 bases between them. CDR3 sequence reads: CASSLAQGPNTEAFF. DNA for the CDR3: TGCGCCAGCAGCTTGGCTCAAGGGCCTAACACTGAAGCTTTCTTT.

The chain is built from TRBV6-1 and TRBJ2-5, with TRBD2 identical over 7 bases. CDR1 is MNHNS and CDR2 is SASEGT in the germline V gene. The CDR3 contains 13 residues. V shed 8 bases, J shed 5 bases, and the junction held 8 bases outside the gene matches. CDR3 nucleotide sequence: TGTGCCAGCCAAATAGCGGGCGGGGAGACCCAGTACTTC. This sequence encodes CASQIAGGETQYF.

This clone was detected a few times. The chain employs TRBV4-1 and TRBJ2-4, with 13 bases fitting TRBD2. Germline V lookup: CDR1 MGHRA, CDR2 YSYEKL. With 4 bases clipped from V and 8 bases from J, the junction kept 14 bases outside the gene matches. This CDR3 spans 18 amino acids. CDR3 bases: TGCGCCAGCAGCCGGAGACTAGCGGGAGGCTTACCGCGAGACATTCAGTACTTC. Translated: CASSRRLAGGLPRDIQYF.

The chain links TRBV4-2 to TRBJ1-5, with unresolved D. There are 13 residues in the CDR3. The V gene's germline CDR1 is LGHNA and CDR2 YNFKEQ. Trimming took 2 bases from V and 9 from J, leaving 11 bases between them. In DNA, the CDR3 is TGTGCCAGCAGCCAATTTCCCCCCTCGCCCCAGCATTTT. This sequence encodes CASSQFPPSPQHF.

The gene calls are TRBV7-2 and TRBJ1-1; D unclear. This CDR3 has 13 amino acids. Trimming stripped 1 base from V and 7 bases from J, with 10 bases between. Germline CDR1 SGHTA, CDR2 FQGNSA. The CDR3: CASSLVPGNEAFF. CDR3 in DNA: TGTGCCAGCAGCTTAGTGCCCGGGAATGAAGCTTTCTTT. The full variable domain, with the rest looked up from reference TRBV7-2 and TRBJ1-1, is GAGVSQSPSNKVTEKGKDVELRCDPISGHTALYWYRQSLGQGLEFLIYFQGNSAPDKSGLPSDRFSAERTGGSVSTLTIQRTQQEDSAVYLCASSLVPGNEAFFGQGTRLTVV.

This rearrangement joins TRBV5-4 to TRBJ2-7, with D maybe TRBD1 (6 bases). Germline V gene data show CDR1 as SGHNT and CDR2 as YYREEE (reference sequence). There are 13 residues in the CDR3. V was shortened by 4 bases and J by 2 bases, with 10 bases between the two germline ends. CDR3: CASSLQGPYEQYF. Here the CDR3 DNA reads TGTGCCAGCAGCCTACAGGGTCCCTACGAGCAGTACTTC.

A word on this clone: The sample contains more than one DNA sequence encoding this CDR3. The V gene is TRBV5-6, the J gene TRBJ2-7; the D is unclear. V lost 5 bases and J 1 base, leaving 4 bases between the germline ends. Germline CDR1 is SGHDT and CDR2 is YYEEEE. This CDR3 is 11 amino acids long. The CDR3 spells CASSYSYEQYF. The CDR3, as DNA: TGTGCCAGCAGTTATTCCTACGAGCAGTACTTC.

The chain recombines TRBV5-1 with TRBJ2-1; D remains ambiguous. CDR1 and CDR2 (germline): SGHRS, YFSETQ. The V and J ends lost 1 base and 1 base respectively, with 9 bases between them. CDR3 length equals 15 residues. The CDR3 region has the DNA TGCGCCAGCAGCTTGAAGACACGATCCTACAATGAGCAGTTCTTC. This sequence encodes CASSLKTRSYNEQFF. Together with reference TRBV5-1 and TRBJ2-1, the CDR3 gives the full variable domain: KAGVTQTPRYLIKTRGQQVTLSCSPISGHRSVSWYQQTPGQGLQFLFEYFSETQRNKGNFPGRFSGRQFSNSRSEMNVSTLELGDSALYLCASSLKTRSYNEQFFGPGTRLTVL.

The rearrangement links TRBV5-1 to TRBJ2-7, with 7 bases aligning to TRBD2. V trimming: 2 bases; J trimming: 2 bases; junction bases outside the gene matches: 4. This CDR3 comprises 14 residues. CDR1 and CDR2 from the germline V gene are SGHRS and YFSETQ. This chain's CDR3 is CASSFLAETYEQYF. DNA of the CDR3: TGCGCCAGCAGCTTCCTAGCGGAAACCTACGAGCAGTACTTC.

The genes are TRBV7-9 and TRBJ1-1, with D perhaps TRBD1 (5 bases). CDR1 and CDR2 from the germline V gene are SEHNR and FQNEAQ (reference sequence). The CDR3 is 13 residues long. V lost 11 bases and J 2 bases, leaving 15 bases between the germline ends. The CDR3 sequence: CAAQQALNTEAFF. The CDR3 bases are TGTGCCGCCCAACAGGCCCTAAACACTGAAGCTTTCTTT.

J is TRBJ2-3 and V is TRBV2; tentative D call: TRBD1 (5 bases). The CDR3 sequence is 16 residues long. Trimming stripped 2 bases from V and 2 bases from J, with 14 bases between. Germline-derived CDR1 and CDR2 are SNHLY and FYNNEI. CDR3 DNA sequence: TGTGCCAGCAGTGAACAGGGTACGGTTAACACAGATACGCAGTATTTT. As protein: CASSEQGTVNTDTQYF.

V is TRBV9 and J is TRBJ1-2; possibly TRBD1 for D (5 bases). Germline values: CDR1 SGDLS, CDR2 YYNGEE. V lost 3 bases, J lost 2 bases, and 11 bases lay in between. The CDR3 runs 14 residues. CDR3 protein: CASSASTENYGYTF. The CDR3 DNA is TGTGCCAGCAGCGCATCGACAGAGAACTATGGCTACACCTTC. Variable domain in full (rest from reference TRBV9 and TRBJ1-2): DSGVTQTPKHLITATGQRVTLRCSPRSGDLSVYWYQQSLDQGLQFLIQYYNGEERAKGNILERFSAQQFPDLHSELNLSSLELGDSALYFCASSASTENYGYTFGSGTRLTVV.

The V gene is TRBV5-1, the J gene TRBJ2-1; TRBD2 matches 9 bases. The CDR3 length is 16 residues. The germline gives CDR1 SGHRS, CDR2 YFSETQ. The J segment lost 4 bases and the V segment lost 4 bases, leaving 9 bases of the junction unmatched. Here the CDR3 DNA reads TGCGCCAGCAGCACTAGCGGGCCTGCCCTTTACAATGAGCAGTTCTTC. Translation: CASSTSGPALYNEQFF.

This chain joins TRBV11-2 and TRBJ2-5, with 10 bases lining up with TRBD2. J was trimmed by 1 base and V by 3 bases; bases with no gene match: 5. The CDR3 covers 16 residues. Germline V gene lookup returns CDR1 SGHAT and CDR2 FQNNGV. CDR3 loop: CASSLVASGSQETQYF. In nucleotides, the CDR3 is TGTGCCAGCAGCTTGGTGGCTAGCGGGAGCCAAGAGACCCAGTACTTC.